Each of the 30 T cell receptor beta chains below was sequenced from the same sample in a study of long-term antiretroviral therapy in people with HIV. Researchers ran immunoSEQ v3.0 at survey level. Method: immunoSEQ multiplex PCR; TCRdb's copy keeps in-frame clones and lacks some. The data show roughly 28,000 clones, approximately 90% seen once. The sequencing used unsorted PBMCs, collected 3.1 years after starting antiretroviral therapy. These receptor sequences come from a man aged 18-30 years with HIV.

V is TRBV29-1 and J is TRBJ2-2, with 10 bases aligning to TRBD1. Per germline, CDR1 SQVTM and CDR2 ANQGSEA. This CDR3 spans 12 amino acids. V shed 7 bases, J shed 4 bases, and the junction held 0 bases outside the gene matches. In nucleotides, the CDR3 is TGCAGCGGGACAGGGGGCACCGGGGAGCTGTTTTTT. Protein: CSGTGGTGELFF.

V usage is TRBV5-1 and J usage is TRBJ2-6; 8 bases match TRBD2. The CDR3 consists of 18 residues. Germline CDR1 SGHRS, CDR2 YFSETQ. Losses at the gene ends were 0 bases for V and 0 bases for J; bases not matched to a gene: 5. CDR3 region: CASSLDSGDVSGANVLTF. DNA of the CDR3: TGCGCCAGCAGCTTGGATAGCGGGGATGTCTCTGGGGCCAACGTCCTGACTTTC.

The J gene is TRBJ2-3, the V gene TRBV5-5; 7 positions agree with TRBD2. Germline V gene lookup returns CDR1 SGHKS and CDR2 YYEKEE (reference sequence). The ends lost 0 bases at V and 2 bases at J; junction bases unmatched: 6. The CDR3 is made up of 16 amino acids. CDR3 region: CASSLGDSGFTDTQYF. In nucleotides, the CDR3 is TGTGCCAGCAGCTTGGGGGATAGCGGGTTCACAGATACGCAGTATTTT. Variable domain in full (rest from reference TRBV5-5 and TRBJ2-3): DAGVTQSPTHLIKTRGQQVTLRCSPISGHKSVSWYQQVLGQGPQFIFQYYEKEERGRGNFPDRFSARQFPNYSSELNVNALLLGDSALYLCASSLGDSGFTDTQYFGPGTRLTVL.

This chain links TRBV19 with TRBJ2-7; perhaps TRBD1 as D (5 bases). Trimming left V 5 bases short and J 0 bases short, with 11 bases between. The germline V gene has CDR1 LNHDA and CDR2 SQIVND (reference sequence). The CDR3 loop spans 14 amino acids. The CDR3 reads CASSFDRSSYEQYF. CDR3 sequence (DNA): TGTGCCAGTAGTTTCGACAGAAGCTCCTACGAGCAGTACTTC. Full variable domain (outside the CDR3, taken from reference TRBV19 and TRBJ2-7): DGGITQSPKYLFRKEGQNVTLSCEQNLNHDAMYWYRQDPGQGLRLIYYSQIVNDFQKGDIAEGYSVSREKKESFPLTVTSAQKNPTAFYLCASSFDRSSYEQYFGPGTRLTVT.

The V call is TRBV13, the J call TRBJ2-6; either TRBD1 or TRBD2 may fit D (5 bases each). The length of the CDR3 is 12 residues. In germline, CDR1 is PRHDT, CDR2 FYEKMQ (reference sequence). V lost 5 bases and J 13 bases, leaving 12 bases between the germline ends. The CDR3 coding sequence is TGTGCCAGCAGCGGGGGAAGTCCGGTCCTGACTTTC. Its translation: CASSGGSPVLTF.

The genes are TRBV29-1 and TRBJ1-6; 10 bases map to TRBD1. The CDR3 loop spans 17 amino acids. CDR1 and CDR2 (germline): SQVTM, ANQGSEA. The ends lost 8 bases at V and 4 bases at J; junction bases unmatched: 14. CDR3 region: CSPGRFDRGPYNSPLHF. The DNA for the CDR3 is TGCAGCCCGGGGAGGTTTGACAGGGGGCCGTATAATTCACCCCTCCACTTT. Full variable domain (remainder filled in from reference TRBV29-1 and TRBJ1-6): SAVISQKPSRDICQRGTSLTIQCQVDSQVTMMFWYRQQPGQSLTLIATANQGSEATYESGFVIDKFPISRPNLTFSTLTVSNMSPEDSSIYLCSPGRFDRGPYNSPLHFGNGTRLTVT.

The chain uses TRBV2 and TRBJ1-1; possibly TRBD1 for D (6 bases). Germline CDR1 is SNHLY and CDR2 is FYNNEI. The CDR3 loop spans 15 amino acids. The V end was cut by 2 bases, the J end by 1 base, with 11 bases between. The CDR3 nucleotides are TGTGCCAGCAGTGAAAGGGGGACGGGGAACACTGAAGCTTTCTTT. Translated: CASSERGTGNTEAFF.

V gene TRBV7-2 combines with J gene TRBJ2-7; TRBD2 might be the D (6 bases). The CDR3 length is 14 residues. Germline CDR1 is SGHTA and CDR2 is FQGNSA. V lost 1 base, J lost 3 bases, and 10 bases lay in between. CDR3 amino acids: CASSLEEAGYEQYF. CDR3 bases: TGTGCCAGCAGCTTAGAGGAAGCGGGCTACGAGCAGTACTTC.

CDR3 region: CASSPGGRTAEPQHF. For the CDR3, the DNA is TGTGCCAGCTCACCGGGGGGGCGTACTGCTGAGCCCCAGCATTTT. This chain uses TRBV18 with TRBJ1-5; a weak D match, TRBD1 (6 bases). V was shortened by 3 bases and J by 8 bases, with 17 bases between the two germline ends. The CDR3 length is 15 residues. CDR1 and CDR2 from the germline V gene are KGHSH and LQKENI.

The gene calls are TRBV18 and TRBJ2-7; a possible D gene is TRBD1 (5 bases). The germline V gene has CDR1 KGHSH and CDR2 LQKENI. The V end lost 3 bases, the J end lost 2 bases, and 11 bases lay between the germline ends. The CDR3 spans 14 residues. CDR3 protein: CASSPTDSTYEQYF. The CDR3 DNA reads TGTGCCAGCTCACCTACCGACAGCACCTACGAGCAGTACTTC.

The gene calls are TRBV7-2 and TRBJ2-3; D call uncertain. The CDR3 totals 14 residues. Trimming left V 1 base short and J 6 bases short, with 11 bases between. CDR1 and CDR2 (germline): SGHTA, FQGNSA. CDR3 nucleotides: TGTGCCAGCAGCTTAGTTTTCCGGGCGGATACGCAGTATTTT. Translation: CASSLVFRADTQYF.

The CDR3 reads CASSLVQRNEKLFF. The CDR3 bases are TGTGCCAGCAGCTTAGTCCAGCGTAATGAAAAACTGTTTTTT. This chain links TRBV7-8 with TRBJ1-4, with D unclear. From germline, CDR1 is SGHVS and CDR2 FQNEAQ. V was shortened by 1 base and J by 4 bases, with 7 bases between the two germline ends. This CDR3 has 14 amino acids.

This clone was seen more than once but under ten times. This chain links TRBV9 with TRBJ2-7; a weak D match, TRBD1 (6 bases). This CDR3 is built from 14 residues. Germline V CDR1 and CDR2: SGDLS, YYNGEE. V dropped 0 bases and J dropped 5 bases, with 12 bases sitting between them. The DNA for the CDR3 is TGTGCCAGCAGCGTAGATCAAGGGGACAACGAGCAGTACTTC. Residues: CASSVDQGDNEQYF.

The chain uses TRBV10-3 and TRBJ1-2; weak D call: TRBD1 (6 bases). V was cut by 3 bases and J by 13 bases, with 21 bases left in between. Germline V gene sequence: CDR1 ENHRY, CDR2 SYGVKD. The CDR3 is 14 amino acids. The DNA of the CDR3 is TGTGCCATCAGTGACAACAATATGGAGGGGGGAAGCACCTTC. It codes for CAISDNNMEGGSTF.

CDR3 amino acids: CASSLAGVNEQFF. For the CDR3, the DNA is TGTGCCAGCAGCTTAGCAGGGGTCAATGAGCAGTTCTTC. The J gene is TRBJ2-1, the V gene TRBV7-8, with D possibly TRBD1 on 5 matching bases. Between the trimmed V and J ends, which lost 0 bases and 6 bases, there was a span of 6 bases. This CDR3 is 13 amino acids long. Looked up from germline, CDR1 is SGHVS and CDR2 is FQNEAQ.

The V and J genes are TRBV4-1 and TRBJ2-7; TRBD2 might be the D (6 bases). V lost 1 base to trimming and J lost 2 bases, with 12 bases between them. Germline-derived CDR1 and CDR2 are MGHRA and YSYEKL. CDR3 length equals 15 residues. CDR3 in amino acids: CASSQGRDSTYEQYF. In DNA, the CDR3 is TGCGCCAGCAGCCAAGGCAGGGACTCTACCTACGAGCAGTACTTC.

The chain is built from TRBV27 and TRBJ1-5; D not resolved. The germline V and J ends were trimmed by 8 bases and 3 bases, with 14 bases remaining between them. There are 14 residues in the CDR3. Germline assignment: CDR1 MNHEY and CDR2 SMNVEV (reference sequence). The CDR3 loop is CASHPRQSNQPQHF. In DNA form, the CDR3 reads TGTGCCAGCCACCCTCGGCAGTCCAATCAGCCCCAGCATTTT.

This CDR3 reads CAISESKAVGYTF. The CDR3 DNA reads TGTGCCATCAGTGAGTCTAAGGCAGTCGGCTACACCTTC. The V gene is TRBV10-3, the J gene TRBJ1-2; D call uncertain. V gave up 0 bases and J gave up 8 bases, with 10 bases separating them. There are 13 residues in the CDR3. Germline CDR1 and CDR2: ENHRY and SYGVKD.

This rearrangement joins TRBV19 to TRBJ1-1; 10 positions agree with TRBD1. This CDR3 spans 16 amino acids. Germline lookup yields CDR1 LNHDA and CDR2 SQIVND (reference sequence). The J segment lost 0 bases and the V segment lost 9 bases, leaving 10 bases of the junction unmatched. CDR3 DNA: TGTGCCAGCACGGTAGGGACAGGGGCAATGAACACTGAAGCTTTCTTT. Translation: CASTVGTGAMNTEAFF.

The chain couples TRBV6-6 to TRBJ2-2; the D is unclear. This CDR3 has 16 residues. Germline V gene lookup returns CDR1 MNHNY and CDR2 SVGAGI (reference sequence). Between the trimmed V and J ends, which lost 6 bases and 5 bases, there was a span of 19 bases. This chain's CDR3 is CASSRPERLGTGELFF. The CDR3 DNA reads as TGTGCCAGCAGCCGCCCCGAGCGCTTGGGAACCGGGGAGCTGTTTTTT.

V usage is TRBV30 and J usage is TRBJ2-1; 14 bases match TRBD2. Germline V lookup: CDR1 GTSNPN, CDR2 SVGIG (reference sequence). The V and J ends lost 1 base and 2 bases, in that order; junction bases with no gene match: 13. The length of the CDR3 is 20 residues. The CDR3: CAWSGVSGLAGEYTYNEQFF. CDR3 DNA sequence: TGTGCCTGGAGTGGAGTGTCGGGACTAGCGGGAGAGTACACCTACAATGAGCAGTTCTTC.

CDR3 DNA sequence: TGTGCCAGCAGCGTCCTAGCGGGAGGGACCGGGGAGCTGTTTTTT. This sequence encodes CASSVLAGGTGELFF. The chain joins TRBV11-2 to TRBJ2-2; 12 bases line up with TRBD2. J lost 5 bases, V lost 5 bases, and 3 bases had no gene match. This CDR3 region has 15 residues. Germline assignment: CDR1 SGHAT and CDR2 FQNNGV. Full variable domain (outside the CDR3, taken from reference TRBV11-2 and TRBJ2-2): EAGVAQSPRYKIIEKRQSVAFWCNPISGHATLYWYQQILGQGPKLLIQFQNNGVVDDSQLPKDRFSAERLKGVDSTLKIQPAKLEDSAVYLCASSVLAGGTGELFFGEGSRLTVL.

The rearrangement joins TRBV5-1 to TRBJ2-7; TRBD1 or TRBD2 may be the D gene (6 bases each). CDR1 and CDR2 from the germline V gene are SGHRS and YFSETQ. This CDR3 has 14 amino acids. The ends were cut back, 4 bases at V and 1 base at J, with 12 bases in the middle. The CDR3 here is CASSQRGGSYEQYF. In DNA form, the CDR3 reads TGCGCCAGCAGCCAAAGAGGGGGGTCCTACGAGCAGTACTTC.

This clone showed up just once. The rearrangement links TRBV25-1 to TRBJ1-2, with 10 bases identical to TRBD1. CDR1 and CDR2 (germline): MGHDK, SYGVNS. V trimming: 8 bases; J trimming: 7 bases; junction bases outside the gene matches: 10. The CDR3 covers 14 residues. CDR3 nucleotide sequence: TGTGCCAGCTCGAACGGGGACAGGGGAGTTGGCTACACCTTC. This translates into CASSNGDRGVGYTF.

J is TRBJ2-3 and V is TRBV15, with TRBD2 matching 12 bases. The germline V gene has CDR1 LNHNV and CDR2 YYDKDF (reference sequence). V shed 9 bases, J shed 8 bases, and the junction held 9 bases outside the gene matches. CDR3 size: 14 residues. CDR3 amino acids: CATRLAGAAATQYF. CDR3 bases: TGTGCCACGCGACTAGCGGGGGCGGCCGCTACGCAGTATTTT.

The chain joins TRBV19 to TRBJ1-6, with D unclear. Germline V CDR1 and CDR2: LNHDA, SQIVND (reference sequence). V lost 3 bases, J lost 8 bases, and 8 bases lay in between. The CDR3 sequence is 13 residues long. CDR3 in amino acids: CASSISNYSPLHF. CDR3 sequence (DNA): TGTGCCAGTAGTATTAGCAACTATTCACCCCTCCACTTT.

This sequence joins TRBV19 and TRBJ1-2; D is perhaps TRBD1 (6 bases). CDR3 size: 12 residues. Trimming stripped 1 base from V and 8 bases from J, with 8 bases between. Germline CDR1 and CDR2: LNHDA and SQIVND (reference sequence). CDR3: CASSIGTVGYTF. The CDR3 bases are TGTGCCAGTAGTATAGGGACAGTCGGCTACACCTTC.

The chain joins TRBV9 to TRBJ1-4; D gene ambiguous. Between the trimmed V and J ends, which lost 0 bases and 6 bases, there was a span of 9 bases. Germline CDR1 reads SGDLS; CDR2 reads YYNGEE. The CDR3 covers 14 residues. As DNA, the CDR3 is TGTGCCAGCAGCGTAGGACACCGTTATGAAAAACTGTTTTTT. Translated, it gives CASSVGHRYEKLFF. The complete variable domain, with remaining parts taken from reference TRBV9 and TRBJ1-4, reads DSGVTQTPKHLITATGQRVTLRCSPRSGDLSVYWYQQSLDQGLQFLIQYYNGEERAKGNILERFSAQQFPDLHSELNLSSLELGDSALYFCASSVGHRYEKLFFGSGTQLSVL.

CDR3 sequence: CASSQVRAAKNIQYF. The DNA of the CDR3 is TGTGCCAGCAGCCAAGTCCGGGCAGCCAAAAACATTCAGTACTTC. V gene TRBV4-2 combines with J gene TRBJ2-4, with D uncertain. The CDR3 runs 15 residues. Trimming pared 1 base from V and 0 bases from J, leaving 7 bases between. Germline values: CDR1 LGHNA, CDR2 YNFKEQ.

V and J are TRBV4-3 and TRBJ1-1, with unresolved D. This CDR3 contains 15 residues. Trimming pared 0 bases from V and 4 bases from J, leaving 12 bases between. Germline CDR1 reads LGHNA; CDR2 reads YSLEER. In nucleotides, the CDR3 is TGCGCCAGCAGCCAAGATGGGGATGGGAGCACTGAAGCTTTCTTT. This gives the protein CASSQDGDGSTEAFF.